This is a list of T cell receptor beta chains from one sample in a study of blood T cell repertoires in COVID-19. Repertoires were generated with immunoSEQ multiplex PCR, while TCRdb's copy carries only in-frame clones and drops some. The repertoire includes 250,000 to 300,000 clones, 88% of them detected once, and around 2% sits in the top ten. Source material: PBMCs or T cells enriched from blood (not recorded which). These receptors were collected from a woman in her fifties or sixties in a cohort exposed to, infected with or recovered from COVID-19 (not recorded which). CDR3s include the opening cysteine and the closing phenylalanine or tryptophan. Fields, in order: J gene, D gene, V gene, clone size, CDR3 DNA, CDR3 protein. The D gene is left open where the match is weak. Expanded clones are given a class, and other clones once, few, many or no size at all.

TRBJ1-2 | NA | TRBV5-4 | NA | TGTGCCAGCAGCTTGGTAGGCGGAACTAACTATGGCTACACCTTC | CASSLVGGTNYGYTF
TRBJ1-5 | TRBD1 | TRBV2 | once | TGTGCCAGCAGGTTAGACAGGGGATGGAGCAATCAGCCCCAGCATTTT | CASRLDRGWSNQPQHF
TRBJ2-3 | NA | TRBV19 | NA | TGTGCCAGTGTACCGGGGCGGGGGCTTCGGAGCACAGATACGCAGTATTTT | CASVPGRGLRSTDTQYF
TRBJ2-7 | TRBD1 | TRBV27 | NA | TGTGCCAGCAAAAGGACAGGGCTCGGAGAGCAGTACTTC | CASKRTGLGEQYF
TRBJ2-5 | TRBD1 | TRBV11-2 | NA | TGTGCCAGCAGCTTAGGACAGGGTCCTCAAGAGACCCAGTACTTC | CASSLGQGPQETQYF
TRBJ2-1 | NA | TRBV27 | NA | TGTGCCAGCGGCCCCGCAGGGGGCGTATATCGCGGGAGGGGCAATGAGCAGTTCTTC | CASGPAGGVYRGRGNEQFF
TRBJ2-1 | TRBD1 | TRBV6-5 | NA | TGTGCCAGCAGAATAGGACAGGGGGCTGAGCAGTTCTTC | CASRIGQGAEQFF
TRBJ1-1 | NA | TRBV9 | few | TGTGCCAGCAGCGTAGGGGGGACACAGAACACTGAAGCTTTCTTT | CASSVGGTQNTEAFF
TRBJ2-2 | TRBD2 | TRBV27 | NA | TGTGCCAGCAGTTTATCGGCCCTCCAACTAGCGGGAGAAGTCGGGGAGCTGTTTTTT | CASSLSALQLAGEVGELFF
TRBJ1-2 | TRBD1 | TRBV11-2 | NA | TGTGCCAGCAGCCTTGACAGGGACTTGTATAACTATGGCTACACCTTC | CASSLDRDLYNYGYTF
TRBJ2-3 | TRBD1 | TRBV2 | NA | TGTGCCAACGCCCCAAGACAGGGGTCCACAGATACGCAGTATTTT | CANAPRQGSTDTQYF
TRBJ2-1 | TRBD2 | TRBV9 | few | TGTGCCAGCAGCGTAGAGACCGGGACTAGCTCCTACAATGAGCAGTTCTTC | CASSVETGTSSYNEQFF
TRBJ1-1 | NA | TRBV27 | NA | TGTGCCAGCAGTTTATCAGAGGGGAACACTGAAGCTTTCTTT | CASSLSEGNTEAFF
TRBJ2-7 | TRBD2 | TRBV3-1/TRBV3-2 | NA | TGTGCCAGCAGCCCGTGGACTAGCGGGGGGATCTACGAGCAGTACTTC | CASSPWTSGGIYEQYF
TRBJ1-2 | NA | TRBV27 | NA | TGTGCCAGCAGTCACGGTGCCGGCTATGGCTACACCTTC | CASSHGAGYGYTF
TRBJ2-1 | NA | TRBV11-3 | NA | TGTGCCAGCAGCTTAGATCTCGGCCCGGGGGCCTACAATGAGCAGTTCTTC | CASSLDLGPGAYNEQFF
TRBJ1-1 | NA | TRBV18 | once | TGTGCCAGCTCACTAGCCCAGAACACTGAAGCTTTCTTT | CASSLAQNTEAFF
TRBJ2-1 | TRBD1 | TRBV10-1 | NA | TGCGCCAGCAGACCGGGACAGGGACGCGGTGAGCAGTTCTTC | CASRPGQGRGEQFF
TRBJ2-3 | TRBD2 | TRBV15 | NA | TGTGCCACCAGCAGAGAGCTAGCGGGAGGTCAGGCAGATACGCAGTATTTT | CATSRELAGGQADTQYF
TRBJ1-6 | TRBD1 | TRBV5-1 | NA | TGCGCCAGCAGCCCCGGACAGGGCGGCTCCTATAATTCACCCCTCCACTTT | CASSPGQGGSYNSPLHF
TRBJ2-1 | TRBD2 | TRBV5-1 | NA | TGCGCCAGCAGGGATACTAGCGGGTCTCACTACAATGAGCAGTTCTTC | CASRDTSGSHYNEQFF
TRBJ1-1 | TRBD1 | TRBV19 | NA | TGTGCCAGTAGTATCCGACAGGGAGTTTCGAACACTGAAGCTTTCTTT | CASSIRQGVSNTEAFF
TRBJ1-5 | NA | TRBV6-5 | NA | TGTGCCAGCAGCCTCAGGGGAGGGAGCAATCAGCCCCAGCATTTT | CASSLRGGSNQPQHF
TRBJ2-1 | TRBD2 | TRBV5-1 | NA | TGCGCCAGCAGCTCGGGACTAGCGGGAGTAAGCTCCTACAATGAGCAGTTCTTC | CASSSGLAGVSSYNEQFF
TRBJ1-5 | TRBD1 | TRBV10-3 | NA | TGTGCCATCAGTGAGTACCCACCGGGACAGGGGTATCAGCCCCAGCATTTT | CAISEYPPGQGYQPQHF
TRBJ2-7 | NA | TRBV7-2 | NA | TGTGCCAGCAGCTTAGGGGCCCCCTACGAGCAGTACTTC | CASSLGAPYEQYF
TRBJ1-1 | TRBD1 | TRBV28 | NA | TGTGCCAGCAGTTTACCCCCGGACAGGGGGCCTTCAGCTTTCTTT | CASSLPPDRGPSAFF
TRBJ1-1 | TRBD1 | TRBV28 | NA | TGTGCCAGCAGTTTAGGGGACAGGGGTGGGAACACTGAAGCTTTCTTT | CASSLGDRGGNTEAFF
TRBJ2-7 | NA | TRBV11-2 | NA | TGTGCCAGCAGCTCCAATCAGGGAAAACAATACTACGAGCAGTACTTC | CASSSNQGKQYYEQYF
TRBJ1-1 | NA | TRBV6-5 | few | TGTGCCAGCAGTTACTTCGGGGGGAGCACTGAAGCTTTCTTT | CASSYFGGSTEAFF
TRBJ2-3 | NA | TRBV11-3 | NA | TGTGCCAGCAGCTTAGGCGGGATAGGGGATACGCAGTATTTT | CASSLGGIGDTQYF
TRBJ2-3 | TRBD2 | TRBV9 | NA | TGTGCCAGCAGCGATCCAATGGGAGGGCCCGCAGATACGCAGTATTTT | CASSDPMGGPADTQYF
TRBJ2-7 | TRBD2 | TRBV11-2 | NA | TGTGCCAGCAGCTCCGGACTAGCGGGAACCCACTACGAGCAGTACTTC | CASSSGLAGTHYEQYF
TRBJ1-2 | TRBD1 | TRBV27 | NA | TGTGCCAGCAGTTTAAACAGGGGTACCTATGGCTACACCTTC | CASSLNRGTYGYTF
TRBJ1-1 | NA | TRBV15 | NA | TGTGCCACCAGCAGAGATCTTGGAGGGACGGGCACTGAAGCTTTCTTT | CATSRDLGGTGTEAFF
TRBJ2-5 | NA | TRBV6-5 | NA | TGTGCCAGCAGTTCCCTGTACCAAGAGACCCAGTACTTC | CASSSLYQETQYF
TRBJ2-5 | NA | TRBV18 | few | TGTGCCAGCTCACCGGGGCAGGGAGAGACCCAGTACTTC | CASSPGQGETQYF
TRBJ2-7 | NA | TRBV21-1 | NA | TGTGCCAGCAGCAAGAAGGGGTTTTCGCTCTCCTACGAGCAGTACTTC | CASSKKGFSLSYEQYF